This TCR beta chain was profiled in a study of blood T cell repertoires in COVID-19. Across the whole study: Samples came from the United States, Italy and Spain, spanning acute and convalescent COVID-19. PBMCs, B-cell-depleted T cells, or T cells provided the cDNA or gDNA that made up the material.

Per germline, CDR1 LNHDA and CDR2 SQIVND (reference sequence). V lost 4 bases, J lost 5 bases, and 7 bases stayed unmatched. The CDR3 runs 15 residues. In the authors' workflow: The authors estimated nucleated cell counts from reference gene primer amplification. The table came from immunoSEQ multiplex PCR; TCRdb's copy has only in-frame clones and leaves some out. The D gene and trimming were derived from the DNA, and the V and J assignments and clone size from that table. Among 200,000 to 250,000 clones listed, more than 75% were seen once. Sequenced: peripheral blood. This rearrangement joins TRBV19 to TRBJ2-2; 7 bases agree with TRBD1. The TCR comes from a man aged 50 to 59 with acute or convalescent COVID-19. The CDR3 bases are TGTGCCAGTAGTACCCCAGGGGGACGGACCGGGGAGCTGTTTTTT. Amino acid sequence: CASSTPGGRTGELFF.